These T cell receptor beta chains were read from a single sample in a study of shared clonotypes between healthy human individuals. This table comes from immunoSEQ multiplex PCR, and its TCRdb copy is limited to in-frame clones, with some not included. The sample carries about half a million clones, over 75% recorded once. The sample was PBMCs. These TCRs come from a middle-aged woman in good health. Some clones in this sample may be carry-over from other donors' samples. Each CDR3 is given with its conserved first and last residue. Fields, in order: CDR3 protein, J gene, V gene.

CDR3 protein: CASSLADRDSAFF
J gene: TRBJ1-1
V gene: TRBV5-6

CDR3 protein: CASTTTPIHNEQFF
J gene: TRBJ2-1
V gene: TRBV2

CDR3 protein: CASSQDRNSYEQYF
J gene: TRBJ2-7
V gene: TRBV18

CDR3 protein: CASSLRDRPLEQYF
J gene: TRBJ2-7
V gene: TRBV5-4

CDR3 protein: CASSPRPGGRDGYTF
J gene: TRBJ1-2
V gene: TRBV5-1

CDR3 protein: CASSHSPAYNEQFF
J gene: TRBJ2-1
V gene: TRBV4-3

CDR3 protein: CASSLGGLQETQYF
J gene: TRBJ2-5
V gene: TRBV7-7

CDR3 protein: CASSLGQTSYEQYF
J gene: TRBJ2-7
V gene: TRBV5-6

CDR3 protein: CASSQRAASGRLAETQYF
J gene: TRBJ2-5
V gene: TRBV7-6

CDR3 protein: CASSLGSSGTSNEQFF
J gene: TRBJ2-1
V gene: TRBV5-1

CDR3 protein: CASSSTGTSSYEQYF
J gene: TRBJ2-7
V gene: TRBV5-1

CDR3 protein: CASSQEGASGGLHTQYF
J gene: TRBJ2-3
V gene: TRBV4-2

CDR3 protein: CASSDSGTSSGEQFF
J gene: TRBJ2-1
V gene: TRBV6-4

CDR3 protein: CASSWGRLSEGQFF
J gene: TRBJ2-1
V gene: TRBV5-1

CDR3 protein: CASLAGGTYNEQFF
J gene: TRBJ2-1
V gene: TRBV2

CDR3 protein: CASSLLRGANEKLFF
J gene: TRBJ1-4
V gene: TRBV11-2

CDR3 protein: CASVGQDNQPQHF
J gene: TRBJ1-5
V gene: TRBV6-1

CDR3 protein: CASSVAGGENEQYF
J gene: TRBJ2-7
V gene: TRBV9

CDR3 protein: CASSTGTGYNEQFF
J gene: TRBJ2-1
V gene: TRBV19

CDR3 protein: CASSFEQGTEAFF
J gene: TRBJ1-1
V gene: TRBV7-8

CDR3 protein: CASSQDRGAADTQYF
J gene: TRBJ2-3
V gene: TRBV4-2

CDR3 protein: CASSFRGSGQPQHF
J gene: TRBJ1-5
V gene: TRBV27

CDR3 protein: CASSQLGGSHYGYTF
J gene: TRBJ1-2
V gene: TRBV4-1

CDR3 protein: CASISDRLRGYTF
J gene: TRBJ1-2
V gene: TRBV2

CDR3 protein: CASSSGQFTNYGYTF
J gene: TRBJ1-2
V gene: TRBV5-4

CDR3 protein: CASRTGRAYEQYF
J gene: TRBJ2-7
V gene: TRBV6-1